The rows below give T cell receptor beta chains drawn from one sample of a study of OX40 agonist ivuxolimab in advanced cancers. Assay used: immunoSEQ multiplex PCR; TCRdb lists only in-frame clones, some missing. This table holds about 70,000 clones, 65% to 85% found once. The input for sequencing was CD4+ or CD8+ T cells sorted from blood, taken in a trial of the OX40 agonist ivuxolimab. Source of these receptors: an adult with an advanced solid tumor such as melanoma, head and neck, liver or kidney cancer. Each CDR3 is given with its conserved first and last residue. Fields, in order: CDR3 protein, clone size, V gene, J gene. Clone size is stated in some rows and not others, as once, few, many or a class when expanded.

cdr3_aa: CASIRGQGNQPQHF; clone_size: .; v_call: TRBV6-1; j_call: TRBJ1-5
cdr3_aa: CASSQDPGIFNQPQHF; clone_size: .; v_call: TRBV4-2; j_call: TRBJ1-5
cdr3_aa: CASSLVVGDTGELFF; clone_size: .; v_call: TRBV5-6; j_call: TRBJ2-2
cdr3_aa: CASSERAGEGHEQYF; clone_size: .; v_call: TRBV6-4; j_call: TRBJ2-7
cdr3_aa: CASSFMSNQPQHF; clone_size: .; v_call: TRBV6-6; j_call: TRBJ1-5
cdr3_aa: CATGRSTDTQYF; clone_size: .; v_call: TRBV5-8; j_call: TRBJ2-3
cdr3_aa: CASSLAGVAEQFF; clone_size: .; v_call: TRBV7-7; j_call: TRBJ2-1
cdr3_aa: CASSPSGGREQYF; clone_size: few; v_call: TRBV7-9; j_call: TRBJ2-7
cdr3_aa: CASSGGVNTEAFF; clone_size: .; v_call: TRBV7-9; j_call: TRBJ1-1
cdr3_aa: CASSQRGQREKLFF; clone_size: once; v_call: TRBV6-1; j_call: TRBJ1-4
cdr3_aa: CASSYSLTSGNNEQFF; clone_size: .; v_call: TRBV6-5; j_call: TRBJ2-1
cdr3_aa: CASSQVQGAGNEQFF; clone_size: .; v_call: TRBV5-4; j_call: TRBJ2-1
cdr3_aa: CATSRTPPGTGRGEAFF; clone_size: .; v_call: TRBV15; j_call: TRBJ1-1
cdr3_aa: CASSPLAGIDGYTF; clone_size: once; v_call: TRBV11-2; j_call: TRBJ1-2
cdr3_aa: CASSSTGEYNEQFF; clone_size: .; v_call: TRBV19; j_call: TRBJ2-1
cdr3_aa: CASKMGALAGGPGETQYF; clone_size: .; v_call: TRBV2; j_call: TRBJ2-5